A single sample gave rise to the 27 T cell receptor beta chains below, sequenced in a study of cytomegalovirus exposure and HLA in healthy donors. Primers included in the PCR were 60 Vbeta and 13 Jbeta primers. TCRdb keeps only in-frame clones here, not all; method: immunoSEQ multiplex PCR. The repertoire holds more than 110,000 clones, with 76% as singletons. Sequenced sample: PBMCs. These receptors originate from a man between 18 and 29 years old in good health and CMV-seronegative.

The chain recombines TRBV19 with TRBJ1-2, with a weak D call TRBD1 (6 bases). The V and J ends lost 1 base and 5 bases respectively, with 20 bases between them. Germline values: CDR1 LNHDA, CDR2 SQIVND (reference sequence). This CDR3 region has 17 residues. The CDR3 DNA reads TGTGCCAGTAGTATAGCAGACTCCCCGGCGGGGGCTTATGGCTACACCTTC. It codes for CASSIADSPAGAYGYTF.

Details on this clone: The sample has other DNA sequences that encode this CDR3 too. This chain joins TRBV13 and TRBJ2-7; TRBD1 matches 8 bases. V gave up 4 bases and J gave up 3 bases; unmatched junction bases: 11. Germline V gives CDR1 PRHDT, CDR2 FYEKMQ (reference sequence). The length of the CDR3 is 16 residues. CDR3 nucleotide sequence: TGTGCCAGCAGCTACACCGGGACAGGAGGAGTCTACGAGCAGTACTTC. Amino acids: CASSYTGTGGVYEQYF.

V and J are TRBV7-2 and TRBJ2-5, with 10 positions matching TRBD1. CDR3 length: 15 residues. The germline gives CDR1 SGHTA, CDR2 FQGNSA. V was clipped by 4 bases and J by 5 bases; unmatched bases: 7. The CDR3 is CASSSGQGLSETQYF. The CDR3 DNA reads as TGTGCCAGCAGCTCGGGACAGGGGTTGTCGGAGACCCAGTACTTC. Filled out from reference TRBV7-2 and TRBJ2-5, the complete variable domain reads GAGVSQSPSNKVTEKGKDVELRCDPISGHTALYWYRQSLGQGLEFLIYFQGNSAPDKSGLPSDRFSAERTGGSVSTLTIQRTQQEDSAVYLCASSSGQGLSETQYFGPGTRLLVL.

CDR3 DNA sequence: TGTGCCAGCAGCTTATCCCGACAGGGGGCGAACACCGGGGAGCTGTTTTTT. This codes for CASSLSRQGANTGELFF. The chain combines TRBV7-6 with TRBJ2-2, with 9 nucleotides matching TRBD1. This CDR3 is built from 17 residues. Germline V CDR1 and CDR2: SGHVS, FNYEAQ. Trimming removed 2 bases from V and 0 bases from J; junction bases left unmatched: 4. The full variable domain, in which reference TRBV7-6 and TRBJ2-2 provide the parts outside the CDR3, is GAGVSQSPRYKVTKRGQDVALRCDPISGHVSLYWYRQALGQGPEFLTYFNYEAQQDKSGLPNDRFSAERPEGSISTLTIQRTEQRDSAMYRCASSLSRQGANTGELFFGEGSRLTVL.

In its sample, this clone was seen a few times. This chain joins TRBV5-8 and TRBJ2-2; possibly TRBD2 for D (5 bases). The V gene lost 0 bases and the J gene lost 4 bases, with 16 bases spanning the gap. Germline CDR1 SGHTS, CDR2 YDEGEE. The CDR3 consists of 17 residues. The CDR3 loop is CASSLGGSARGTGELFF. For the CDR3, the DNA is TGTGCCAGCAGCTTGGGCGGTTCAGCCCGGGGCACCGGGGAGCTGTTTTTT.

J is TRBJ2-3 and V is TRBV27, with 14 bases that match TRBD2. With V trimmed by 6 bases and J by 6 bases, 8 bases remained unmatched. Germline-derived CDR1 and CDR2 are MNHEY and SMNVEV (reference sequence). The CDR3 length is 16 residues. The CDR3 DNA follows: TGTGCCAGCAGATCAGGGACTAGCGGGAGTCTCGATACGCAGTATTTT. Amino acid sequence: CASRSGTSGSLDTQYF.

The chain joins TRBV10-1 to TRBJ2-7, with D perhaps matching TRBD1 (5 bases). The CDR3 has 13 residues. CDR1 is WNHNN, CDR2 SYGVQD, per germline (reference sequence). V was clipped by 2 bases and J by 5 bases, with 10 bases between them. The CDR3 coding sequence is TGCGCCAGCAGTGAGCCAGGGTTGGACGAGCAGTACTTC. Its translation: CASSEPGLDEQYF.

The J gene is TRBJ1-5, the V gene TRBV19, with a possible D match to TRBD1 (5 bases). Trimming removed 4 bases from V and 7 bases from J, with 11 bases in between. CDR1 is LNHDA, CDR2 SQIVND, per germline (reference sequence). This CDR3 spans 13 amino acids. CDR3 nucleotide sequence: TGTGCCAGTAGTAGAGGGGAGGGGCAGCCCCAGCATTTT. Encoded protein: CASSRGEGQPQHF.

CDR3 sequence reads: CASSLSPGTGAYEQYF. Here the CDR3 DNA reads TGTGCCAGCAGTTTATCCCCCGGGACAGGTGCCTACGAGCAGTACTTC. V and J are TRBV27 and TRBJ2-7, with 8 bases lining up with TRBD1. The CDR3 is 16 residues long. V lost 0 bases and J lost 2; bases outside the gene matches: 6. Germline V gives CDR1 MNHEY, CDR2 SMNVEV (reference sequence).

This chain joins TRBV6-5 and TRBJ1-5; 8 bases fit TRBD1. This CDR3 region has 15 residues. J lost 3 bases, V lost 5 bases, and 6 bases had no gene match. Germline assignment: CDR1 MNHEY and CDR2 SVGAGI. In DNA, the CDR3 is TGTGCCAGCAGTAATGACAGGGGTCCCAATCAGCCCCAGCATTTT. Protein sequence: CASSNDRGPNQPQHF.

This clone was picked up a small number of times. The rearrangement links TRBV6-4 to TRBJ2-4, with a weak D call TRBD1 (7 bases). This CDR3 spans 20 amino acids. Trimming stripped 8 bases from V and 1 base from J, with 30 bases between. Germline assignment: CDR1 MRHNA and CDR2 SNTAGT. In DNA form, the CDR3 reads TGTGCCAGCGGCGAACTAGCCGGGACAGTGGCTTTTTTTGCCAAAAACATTCAGTACTTC. Protein: CASGELAGTVAFFAKNIQYF.

This clone was detected once. V is TRBV19 and J is TRBJ2-1; 12 bases align to TRBD2. This CDR3 region has 19 residues. V was clipped by 4 bases and J by 5 bases; unmatched bases: 15. Per the germline V gene, CDR1 is LNHDA and CDR2 is SQIVND (reference sequence). The CDR3 nucleotides read TGTGCCAGTAGTACCTTGACTAGCGGGAGTTTACCCAGCAACAATGAGCAGTTCTTC. Translated, it gives CASSTLTSGSLPSNNEQFF.

J is TRBJ1-1 and V is TRBV19; D is perhaps TRBD1 (6 bases). The V gene lost 10 bases and the J gene lost 3 bases, with 24 bases spanning the gap. Germline V CDR1 and CDR2: LNHDA, SQIVND (reference sequence). The CDR3 extends over 16 amino acids. The CDR3: CATRSETGLGDTEAFF. CDR3 bases: TGTGCCACCCGCTCGGAGACAGGTCTAGGCGACACTGAAGCTTTCTTT.

This chain uses TRBV6-5 with TRBJ2-2, with unresolved D. With 2 bases removed from V and 3 bases from J, the gap between germline ends came to 10 bases. The CDR3 covers 15 residues. Per the germline V gene, CDR1 is MNHEY and CDR2 is SVGAGI. The CDR3: CASSYQRSYTGELFF. In nucleotides, the CDR3 is TGTGCCAGCAGTTACCAGAGGAGCTACACCGGGGAGCTGTTTTTT.

The V call is TRBV28, the J call TRBJ2-7, with a possible D match to TRBD2 (5 bases). CDR1 MDHEN and CDR2 SYDVKM come from the germline V gene. The CDR3 runs to 14 residues. The V end lost 3 bases, the J end lost 2 bases, and 11 bases lay between the germline ends. This CDR3 is CASSFTGLTYEQYF. As DNA, the CDR3 is TGTGCCAGCAGTTTCACCGGACTGACCTACGAGCAGTACTTC.

This clone has just a few counts. The rearrangement joins TRBV6-5 to TRBJ2-1; 9 nucleotides agree with TRBD2. CDR1 is MNHEY and CDR2 is SVGAGI in the germline V gene. The CDR3 has 15 amino acids. J was trimmed by 8 bases and V by 6 bases; bases with no gene match: 11. The CDR3 sequence is CASSPGTSMVDEQFF. DNA of the CDR3: TGTGCCAGCAGCCCCGGGACTAGCATGGTAGATGAGCAGTTCTTC.

This sequence joins TRBV6-4 and TRBJ2-1; TRBD2 matches at 7 bases. The V segment lost 2 bases and the J segment 2 bases; nucleotides outside the gene matches: 3. The CDR3 totals 15 residues. Looked up from germline, CDR1 is MRHNA and CDR2 is SNTAGT. In nucleotides, the CDR3 is TGTGCCAGCAGTGACGGGCTAGCGGCCTACAATGAGCAGTTCTTC. It is translated as CASSDGLAAYNEQFF.

The chain has TRBV5-6 and TRBJ1-3; TRBD1 aligns across 7 bases. This CDR3 spans 15 amino acids. The trim removed 4 bases at V and 2 bases at J, leaving 6 bases unmatched. Germline CDR1 and CDR2: SGHDT and YYEEEE. CDR3 bases: TGTGCCAGCAGCACTCCCGGGACAGCTGGAAACACCATATATTTT. Its translation is CASSTPGTAGNTIYF.

The chain carries TRBV5-6 and TRBJ1-1, with a possible D match to TRBD1 (6 bases). The CDR3 has 15 amino acids. Germline V CDR1 and CDR2: SGHDT, YYEEEE. The V gene lost 0 bases and the J gene lost 8 bases, with 17 bases spanning the gap. The CDR3 region is CASSLAPTGLGEAFF. DNA of the CDR3: TGTGCCAGCAGCTTGGCGCCGACAGGCTTGGGAGAAGCTTTCTTT.

This clone was detected only once. The chain is built from TRBV19 and TRBJ2-2; TRBD1 aligns across 8 bases. J lost 7 bases, V lost 6 bases, and 10 bases had no gene match. The CDR3 extends over 15 amino acids. CDR1 LNHDA and CDR2 SQIVND come from the germline V gene (reference sequence). The CDR3 spells CASSFWTGTDGELFF. The CDR3 coding sequence is TGTGCCAGTAGCTTCTGGACAGGGACGGACGGGGAGCTGTTTTTT.

The gene calls are TRBV4-1 and TRBJ2-7; weak D call: TRBD2 (5 bases). Germline values: CDR1 MGHRA, CDR2 YSYEKL. Trimming took off 5 bases at V and 4 bases at J, with 12 bases between the two ends. CDR3 length equals 13 residues. The CDR3: CASSFGRSYEQYF. For the CDR3, the DNA is TGCGCCAGCAGCTTTGGGAGATCGTACGAGCAGTACTTC.

The chain links TRBV28 to TRBJ1-1, with D hard to call. Germline CDR1 is MDHEN and CDR2 is SYDVKM. With 5 bases removed from V and 3 bases from J, the gap between germline ends came to 10 bases. This CDR3 region has 13 residues. The CDR3 region has the DNA TGTGCCAGCAGTACTCTGATAGACACTGAAGCTTTCTTT. As protein: CASSTLIDTEAFF.

The rearrangement uses TRBV6-5 and TRBJ1-2, with a possible D match to TRBD1 (5 bases). V was cut by 8 bases and J by 4 bases, with 17 bases left in between. From germline, CDR1 is MNHEY and CDR2 SVGAGI. This CDR3 contains 14 residues. In nucleotides, the CDR3 is TGTGCCAGCGCGGGGGGGGGACGGCCCTATGGCTACACCTTC. This sequence encodes CASAGGGRPYGYTF.

This chain joins TRBV5-1 and TRBJ2-5, with 10 bases aligning to TRBD1. This CDR3 has 15 amino acids. Trimming cost V 7 bases and J 4 bases; bases outside gene matches: 10. Germline assignment: CDR1 SGHRS and CDR2 YFSETQ. The CDR3 DNA is TGCGCCAGCGGACAGGGACAGGGGTCGAGAGAGACCCAGTACTTC. Its translation is CASGQGQGSRETQYF.

A remark on this clone: This CDR3 is also generated by other DNA sequences in the sample. Here the CDR3 DNA reads TGTGCCAGCAGCAGACCAGACAGGGGGAGACAAGAGACCCAGTACTTC. The encoded protein is CASSRPDRGRQETQYF. The chain couples TRBV5-4 to TRBJ2-5; 9 nucleotides agree with TRBD1. Germline V gene sequence: CDR1 SGHNT, CDR2 YYREEE (reference sequence). Trimming removed 4 bases from V and 2 bases from J; junction bases left unmatched: 9. This CDR3 is 16 amino acids long.

The chain is built from TRBV7-9 and TRBJ1-1; 7 bases fit TRBD1. The CDR3 length is 15 residues. Germline CDR1 reads SEHNR; CDR2 reads FQNEAQ (reference sequence). With 1 base clipped from V and 5 bases from J, the junction kept 7 bases outside the gene matches. The CDR3 coding sequence is TGTGCCAGCAGCTTAGTGACAGGGATGGGGACTGAAGCTTTCTTT. Residues: CASSLVTGMGTEAFF.

This rearrangement joins TRBV5-1 to TRBJ2-1; 10 positions agree with TRBD2. Per germline, CDR1 SGHRS and CDR2 YFSETQ. This CDR3 comprises 15 residues. The J segment lost 5 bases and the V segment lost 4 bases, leaving 6 bases of the junction unmatched. The CDR3 loop reads CASSPTSGANNEQFF. The CDR3 DNA is TGCGCCAGCAGCCCTACTAGCGGGGCAAACAATGAGCAGTTCTTC.